This TCR beta chain was identified in a study of control samples from healthy donors and cancer patients. In the case of this clone: Other DNA sequences within the sample encode an identical CDR3.

Measured with immunoSEQ multiplex PCR; TCRdb has only the in-frame clones, and not every one. The data contain about 80,000 clones, 85% to 90% of them singletons. CDR1 is SGHRS, CDR2 YFSETQ, per germline. The CDR3 has 13 amino acids. Trimming left V 0 bases short and J 5 bases short, with 8 bases between. This TCR was sampled from a woman between 55 and 75 years old in good health. The chain has TRBV5-1 and TRBJ1-2; D not certain. The sequenced sample consisted of blood. The CDR3: CASSLDLDYGYTF. The CDR3 bases are TGCGCCAGCAGCTTGGACCTAGATTATGGCTACACCTTC. Complete variable domain (other parts from reference TRBV5-1 and TRBJ1-2): KAGVTQTPRYLIKTRGQQVTLSCSPISGHRSVSWYQQTPGQGLQFLFEYFSETQRNKGNFPGRFSGRQFSNSRSEMNVSTLELGDSALYLCASSLDLDYGYTFGSGTRLTVV.